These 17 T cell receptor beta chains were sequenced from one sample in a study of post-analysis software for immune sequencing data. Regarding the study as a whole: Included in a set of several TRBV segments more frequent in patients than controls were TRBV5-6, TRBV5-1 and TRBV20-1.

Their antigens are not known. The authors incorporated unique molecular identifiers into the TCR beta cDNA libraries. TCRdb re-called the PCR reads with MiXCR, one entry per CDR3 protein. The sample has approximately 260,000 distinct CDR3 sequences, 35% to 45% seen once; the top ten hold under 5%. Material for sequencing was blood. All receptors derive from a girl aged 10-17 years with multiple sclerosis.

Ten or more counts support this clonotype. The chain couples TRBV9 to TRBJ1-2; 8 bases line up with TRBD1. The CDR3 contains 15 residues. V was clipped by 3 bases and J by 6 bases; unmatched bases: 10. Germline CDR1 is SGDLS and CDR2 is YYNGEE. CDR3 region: CASSADGTGIHGYTF. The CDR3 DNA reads TGTGCCAGCAGCGCGGACGGGACAGGCATTCATGGCTACACCTTC.

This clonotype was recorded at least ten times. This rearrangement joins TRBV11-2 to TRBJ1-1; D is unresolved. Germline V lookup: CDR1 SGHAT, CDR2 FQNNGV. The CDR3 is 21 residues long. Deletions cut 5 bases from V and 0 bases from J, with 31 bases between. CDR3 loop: CASSPSYVRDKLRDMNTEAFF. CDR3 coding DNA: TGTGCCAGCAGCCCTTCGTACGTACGGGATAAGCTACGCGATATGAACACTGAAGCTTTCTTT.

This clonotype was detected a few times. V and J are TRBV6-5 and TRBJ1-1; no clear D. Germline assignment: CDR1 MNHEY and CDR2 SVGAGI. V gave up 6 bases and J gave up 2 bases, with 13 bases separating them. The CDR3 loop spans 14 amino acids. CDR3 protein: CASSLRGTNTEAFF. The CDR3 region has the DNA TGTGCCAGCAGCCTCCGGGGAACTAACACTGAAGCTTTCTTT.

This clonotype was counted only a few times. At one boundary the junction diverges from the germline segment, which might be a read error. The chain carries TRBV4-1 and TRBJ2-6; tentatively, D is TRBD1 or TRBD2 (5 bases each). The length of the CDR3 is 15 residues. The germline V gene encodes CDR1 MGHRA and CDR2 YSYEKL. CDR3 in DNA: TGTGCCAGCAGCCACCCAGGGAGTGGGGCCAACGTCCCGACTTTC. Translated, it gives CASSHPGSGANVPTF.

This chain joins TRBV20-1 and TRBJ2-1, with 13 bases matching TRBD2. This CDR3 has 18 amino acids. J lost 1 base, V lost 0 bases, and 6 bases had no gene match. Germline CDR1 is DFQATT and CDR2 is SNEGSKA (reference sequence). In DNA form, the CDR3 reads TGCAGTGCTAGAGATAGGACTAGCGGGAGTAATTCCTACAATGAGCAGTTCTTC. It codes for CSARDRTSGSNSYNEQFF.

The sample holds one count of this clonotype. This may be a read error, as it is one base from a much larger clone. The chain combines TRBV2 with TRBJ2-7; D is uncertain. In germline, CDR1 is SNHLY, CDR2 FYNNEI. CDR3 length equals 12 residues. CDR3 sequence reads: CASSGRGYERYF. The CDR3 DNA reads TGTGCCAGCAGTGGGCGTGGCTACGAGCGGTACTTC.

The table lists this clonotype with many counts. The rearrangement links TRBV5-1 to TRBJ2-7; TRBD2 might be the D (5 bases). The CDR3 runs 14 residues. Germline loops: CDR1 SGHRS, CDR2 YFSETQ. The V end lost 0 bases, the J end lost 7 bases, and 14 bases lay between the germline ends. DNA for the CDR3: TGCGCCAGCAGCTTGGATCGCGGCTCGGGGGAGCAGTACTTC. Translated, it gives CASSLDRGSGEQYF.

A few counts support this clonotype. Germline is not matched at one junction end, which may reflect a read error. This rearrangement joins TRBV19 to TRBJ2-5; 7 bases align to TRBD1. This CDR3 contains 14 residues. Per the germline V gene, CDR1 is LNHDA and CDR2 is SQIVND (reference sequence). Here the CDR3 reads CASSDRDLQEAQYF. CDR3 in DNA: TGTGCCAGTAGTGACAGGGATTTACAAGAGGCCCAGTACTTC. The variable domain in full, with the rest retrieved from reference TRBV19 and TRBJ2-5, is DGGITQSPKYLFRKEGQNVTLSCEQNLNHDAMYWYRQDPGQGLRLIYYSQIVNDFQKGDIAEGYSVSREKKESFPLTVTSAQKNPTAFYLCASSDRDLQEAQYFGPGTRLLVL.

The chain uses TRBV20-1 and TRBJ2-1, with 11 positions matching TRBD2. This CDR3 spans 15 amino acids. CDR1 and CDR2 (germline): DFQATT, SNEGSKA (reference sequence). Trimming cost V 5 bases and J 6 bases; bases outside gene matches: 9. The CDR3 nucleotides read TGCAGTGCTCTGCCTAGCGGGAGGAAGGGCAATGAGCAGTTCTTC. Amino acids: CSALPSGRKGNEQFF.

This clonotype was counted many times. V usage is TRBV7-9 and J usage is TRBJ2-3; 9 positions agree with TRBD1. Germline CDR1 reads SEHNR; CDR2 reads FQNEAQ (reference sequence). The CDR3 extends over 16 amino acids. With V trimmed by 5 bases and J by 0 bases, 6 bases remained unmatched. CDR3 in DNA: TGTGCCAGCAGCCGAGGACAGGGGACTAGCACAGATACGCAGTATTTT. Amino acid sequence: CASSRGQGTSTDTQYF.

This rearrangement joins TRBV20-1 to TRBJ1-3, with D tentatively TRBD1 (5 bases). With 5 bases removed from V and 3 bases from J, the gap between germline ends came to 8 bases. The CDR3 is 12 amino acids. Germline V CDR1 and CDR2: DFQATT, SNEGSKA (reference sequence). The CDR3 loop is CSALGRGNTIYF. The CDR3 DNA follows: TGCAGTGCTTTGGGACGTGGAAACACCATATATTTT.

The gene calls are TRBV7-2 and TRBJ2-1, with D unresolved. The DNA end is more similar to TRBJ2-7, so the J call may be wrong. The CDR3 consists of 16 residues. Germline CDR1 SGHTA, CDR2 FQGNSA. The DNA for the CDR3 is TGTGCCAGCAGCTTAACAGATGCAAACTCCTACAATGAGCAGTACTTC. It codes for CASSLTDANSYNEQYF.

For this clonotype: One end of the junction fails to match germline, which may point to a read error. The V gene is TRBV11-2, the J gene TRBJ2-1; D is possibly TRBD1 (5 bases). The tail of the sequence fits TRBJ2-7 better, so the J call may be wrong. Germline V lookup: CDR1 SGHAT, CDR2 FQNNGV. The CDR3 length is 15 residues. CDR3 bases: TGTACCAGCAACCCCAGGGAATACCTGTACAATGAGCAGTACTTC. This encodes CTSNPREYLYNEQYF.

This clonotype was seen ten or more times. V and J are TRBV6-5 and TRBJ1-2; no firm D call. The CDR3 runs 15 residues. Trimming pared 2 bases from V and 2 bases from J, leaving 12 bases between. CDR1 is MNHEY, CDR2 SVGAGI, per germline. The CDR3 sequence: CASSYQFGRNYGYTF. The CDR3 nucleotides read TGTGCCAGCAGTTACCAATTCGGGCGAAACTATGGCTACACCTTC.

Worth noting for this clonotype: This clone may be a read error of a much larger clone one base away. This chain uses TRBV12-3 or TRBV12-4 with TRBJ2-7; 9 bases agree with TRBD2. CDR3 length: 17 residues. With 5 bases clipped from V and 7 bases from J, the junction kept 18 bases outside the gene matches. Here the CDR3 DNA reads TGTGCCAGCAGTCATGAGGGTGCGGGAGGGGTCAACAATGAGCAGTACTTC. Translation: CASSHEGAGGVNNEQYF.

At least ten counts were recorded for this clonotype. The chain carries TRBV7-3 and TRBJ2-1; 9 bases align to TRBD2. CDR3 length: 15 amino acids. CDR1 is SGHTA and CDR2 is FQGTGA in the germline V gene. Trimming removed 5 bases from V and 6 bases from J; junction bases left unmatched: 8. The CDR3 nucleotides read TGTGCCAGCAGCCCGGGGACTAGCTTTACCAATGAGCAGTTCTTC. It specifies CASSPGTSFTNEQFF.

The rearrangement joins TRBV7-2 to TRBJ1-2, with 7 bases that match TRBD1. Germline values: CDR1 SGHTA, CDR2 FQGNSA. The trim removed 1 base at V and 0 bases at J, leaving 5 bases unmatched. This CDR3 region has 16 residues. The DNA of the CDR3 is TGTGCCAGCAGCTTAGGACAGGGTGCAGCTAACTATGGCTACACCTTC. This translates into CASSLGQGAANYGYTF.